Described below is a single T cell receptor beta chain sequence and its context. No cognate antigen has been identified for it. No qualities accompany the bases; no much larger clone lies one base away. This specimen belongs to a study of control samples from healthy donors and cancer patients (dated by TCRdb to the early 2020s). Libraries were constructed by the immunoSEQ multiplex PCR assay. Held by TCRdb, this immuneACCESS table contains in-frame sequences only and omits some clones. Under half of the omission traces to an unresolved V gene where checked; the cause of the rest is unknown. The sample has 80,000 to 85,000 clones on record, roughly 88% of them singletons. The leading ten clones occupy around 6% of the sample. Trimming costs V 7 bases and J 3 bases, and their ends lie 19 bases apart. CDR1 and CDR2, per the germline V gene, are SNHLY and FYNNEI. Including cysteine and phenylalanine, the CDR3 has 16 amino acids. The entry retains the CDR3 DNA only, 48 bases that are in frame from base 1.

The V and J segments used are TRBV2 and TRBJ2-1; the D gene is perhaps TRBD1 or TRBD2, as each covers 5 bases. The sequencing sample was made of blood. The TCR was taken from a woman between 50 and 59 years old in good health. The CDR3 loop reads CASTQEGTGLYNEQFF. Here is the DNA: TGTGCCAGCACACAAGAGGGGACGGGCCTCTACAATGAGCAGTTCTTC.